This T cell receptor beta chain was profiled in a study of technical replicates of blood from several donors. Germline CDR1 and CDR2: ENHRY and SYGVKD. V was pared by 3 bases and J by 3 bases, with 5 bases of the junction left unmatched. CDR3 length: 15 residues. TCRdb's copy holds only in-frame clones and misses some; the assay was immunoSEQ multiplex PCR. This sample yields about 49,000 clones, of which about 90% are seen a single time; about 3.6% belongs to the top ten. The chain links TRBV10-3 to TRBJ2-1; 7 positions match TRBD2. This clonotype originated in a human donor in good health. Some clones in this sample may be carry-over from other donors' samples. Specimen: PBMCs. CDR3 sequence: CAISDVSGYYNEQFF. The CDR3 region has the DNA TGTGCCATCAGTGACGTTAGCGGGTACTACAATGAGCAGTTCTTC.